The 2 T cell receptor beta chains in this list originate from one sample, sequenced in a study of beta chain features in type 1 diabetes. Sequencing targeted expressed TCRB transcripts, as all isolated RNA had been reverse transcribed. The method was immunoSEQ multiplex PCR; TCRdb's version includes in-frame clones alone and lacks a portion of them. The sample includes approximately 110,000 clones, about two fifths of them seen just once. The specimen sequenced was stem cell memory CD4+ T cells from blood. Every receptor here comes from a woman between 18 and 29 years old in good health.

The J gene is TRBJ2-7, the V gene TRBV6-5; D gene unclear. The V gene's germline CDR1 is MNHEY and CDR2 SVGAGI. V was clipped by 5 bases and J by 4 bases, with 6 bases between them. The length of the CDR3 is 11 residues. Here the CDR3 reads CASSDTYEQYF. Here the CDR3 DNA reads TGTGCCAGCAGTGATACTTACGAGCAGTACTTC.

The CDR3 is CASSSPGGISIQYF. The CDR3 bases are TGTGCCAGCAGCTCCCCCGGGGGGATCAGCATTCAGTACTTC. The gene calls are TRBV11-2 and TRBJ2-4; 7 nucleotides line up with TRBD2. The CDR3 runs 14 residues. The ends lost 4 bases at V and 9 bases at J; junction bases unmatched: 9. Germline-derived CDR1 and CDR2 are SGHAT and FQNNGV.